Listed below are T cell receptor beta chains from one sample, sequenced in a study of blood T cells in healthy people across ages. TCRdb re-derived calls from the 5' RACE reads in MiXCR, one entry per CDR3 protein. The table includes roughly 730,000 distinct CDR3 sequences, 45% to 70% detected once. Specimen: blood. The receptors were gathered from a middle-aged man in good health. The CDR3 runs from the conserved cysteine through the conserved F or W. The D gene is left open where the match is weak. Some rows mark clone size as missing; the rest say once, few, many or name a class of expanded clone.

V gene: TRBV7-2
CDR3 length: 13
J gene: TRBJ2-7
clone size: -
D gene: -
CDR3 protein: CASSWSRGDEQYF
CDR3 DNA: TGTGCCAGCAGCTGGAGTAGGGGAGACGAGCAGTACTTC

V gene: TRBV20-1
CDR3 length: 16
J gene: TRBJ2-7
clone size: few
D gene: TRBD2
CDR3 protein: CSARVGAGGSPYEQYF
CDR3 DNA: TGCAGTGCTAGAGTAGGAGCGGGAGGATCCCCCTACGAGCAGTACTTC

V gene: TRBV10-3
CDR3 length: 18
J gene: TRBJ2-6
clone size: few
D gene: TRBD2
CDR3 protein: CAIRRTSGDSSGANVLTF
CDR3 DNA: TGTGCCATAAGACGGACTAGCGGTGATAGCTCTGGGGCCAACGTCCTGACTTTC

V gene: TRBV6-5
CDR3 length: 16
J gene: TRBJ1-2
clone size: -
D gene: TRBD1
CDR3 protein: CASSYDRDRVNYDYTF
CDR3 DNA: TGTGCCAGCAGTTACGACCGGGACAGGGTCAACTATGACTACACCTTC

V gene: TRBV20-1
CDR3 length: 15
J gene: TRBJ2-7
clone size: -
D gene: TRBD1
CDR3 protein: CSARDSRTGTYEQYF
CDR3 DNA: TGCAGTGCTAGAGATTCGAGGACAGGAACCTACGAGCAGTACTTC

V gene: TRBV29-1
CDR3 length: 14
J gene: TRBJ1-2
clone size: few
D gene: -
CDR3 protein: CSVEGGGLGYGYTF
CDR3 DNA: TGCAGCGTTGAAGGAGGGGGACTAGGCTATGGCTACACCTTC

V gene: TRBV27
CDR3 length: 15
J gene: TRBJ2-1
clone size: -
D gene: -
CDR3 protein: CASSLWTVRNNEQFF
CDR3 DNA: TGTGCCAGCAGTTTATGGACAGTCCGTAACAATGAGCAGTTCTTC

V gene: TRBV4-2
CDR3 length: 15
J gene: TRBJ2-5
clone size: few
D gene: -
CDR3 protein: CASSQVGPGGETQYF
CDR3 DNA: TGTGCCAGCAGCCAAGTGGGGCCTGGGGGGGAGACCCAGTACTTC

V gene: TRBV28
CDR3 length: 16
J gene: TRBJ1-2
clone size: few
D gene: -
CDR3 protein: CASSFVRAGRGYGYTF
CDR3 DNA: TGTGCCAGCAGTTTCGTCCGGGCAGGGAGGGGCTATGGCTACACCTTC

V gene: TRBV6-2/TRBV6-3
CDR3 length: 15
J gene: TRBJ2-7
clone size: -
D gene: TRBD2
CDR3 protein: CASRAPSGSSDEQYF
CDR3 DNA: TGTGCCAGCAGGGCCCCCAGCGGGAGCTCCGACGAGCAGTACTTC

V gene: TRBV12-3/TRBV12-4
CDR3 length: 13
J gene: TRBJ2-3
clone size: -
D gene: -
CDR3 protein: CASSLRGPDTQYF
CDR3 DNA: TGTGCCAGCAGCCTTAGGGGCCCAGATACGCAGTATTTT

V gene: TRBV12-3/TRBV12-4
CDR3 length: 15
J gene: TRBJ2-7
clone size: -
D gene: TRBD1
CDR3 protein: CASSLMGQGGYEQYF
CDR3 DNA: TGTGCCAGCAGTTTAATGGGACAGGGCGGCTACGAGCAGTACTTC

V gene: TRBV29-1
CDR3 length: 13
J gene: TRBJ1-5
clone size: -
D gene: -
CDR3 protein: CSVGGSRNQPQHF
CDR3 DNA: TGCAGCGTTGGCGGCAGCAGGAATCAGCCCCAGCATTTT

V gene: TRBV20-1
CDR3 length: 14
J gene: TRBJ2-5
clone size: -
D gene: -
CDR3 protein: CSARDRRVQETQYF
CDR3 DNA: TGCAGTGCTAGAGATAGGAGGGTCCAAGAGACCCAGTACTTC

V gene: TRBV20-1
CDR3 length: 14
J gene: TRBJ2-4
clone size: -
D gene: -
CDR3 protein: CSASLAVAKNIQYF
CDR3 DNA: TGCAGTGCTAGCCTAGCAGTAGCCAAAAACATTCAGTACTTC

V gene: TRBV20-1
CDR3 length: 12
J gene: TRBJ1-5
clone size: few
D gene: -
CDR3 protein: CSASYGYQPQHF
CDR3 DNA: TGCAGTGCTAGCTATGGTTATCAGCCCCAGCATTTT

V gene: TRBV7-9
CDR3 length: 16
J gene: TRBJ2-2
clone size: once
D gene: -
CDR3 protein: CASSQLGLDYTGELFF
CDR3 DNA: TGTGCCAGCAGCCAGCTCGGACTGGACTACACCGGGGAGCTGTTTTTT

V gene: TRBV10-3
CDR3 length: 13
J gene: TRBJ2-5
clone size: -
D gene: -
CDR3 protein: CAIAGTEQETQYF
CDR3 DNA: TGTGCCATAGCCGGGACGGAGCAAGAGACCCAGTACTTC

V gene: TRBV29-1
CDR3 length: 15
J gene: TRBJ1-1
clone size: -
D gene: -
CDR3 protein: CSVVSWTAKDTEAFF
CDR3 DNA: TGCAGCGTTGTGTCTTGGACAGCCAAGGACACTGAAGCTTTCTTT

V gene: TRBV20-1
CDR3 length: 17
J gene: TRBJ2-3
clone size: -
D gene: -
CDR3 protein: CSARFSRRLALGDTQYF
CDR3 DNA: TGCAGTGCTAGATTCTCTCGTCGGCTAGCGCTGGGAGATACGCAGTATTTT

V gene: TRBV9
CDR3 length: 15
J gene: TRBJ2-1
clone size: -
D gene: TRBD2
CDR3 protein: CASSAYSGSMSEQFF
CDR3 DNA: TGTGCCAGCAGCGCATACAGCGGGAGTATGAGTGAGCAGTTCTTC

V gene: TRBV20-1
CDR3 length: 16
J gene: TRBJ1-1
clone size: -
D gene: -
CDR3 protein: CSARGQGKIRSTEAFF
CDR3 DNA: TGCAGTGCTAGGGGGCAGGGGAAGATTCGATCCACTGAAGCTTTCTTT

V gene: TRBV7-2
CDR3 length: 14
J gene: TRBJ2-7
clone size: -
D gene: -
CDR3 protein: CASSFDGRQPEQYF
CDR3 DNA: TGTGCCAGCAGCTTTGACGGACGCCAGCCCGAGCAGTACTTC

V gene: TRBV10-2
CDR3 length: 14
J gene: TRBJ1-6
clone size: -
D gene: -
CDR3 protein: CASSSTAYNSPLHF
CDR3 DNA: TGCGCCAGCAGTTCGACAGCTTATAATTCACCCCTCCACTTT

V gene: TRBV10-3
CDR3 length: 16
J gene: TRBJ2-5
clone size: -
D gene: TRBD2
CDR3 protein: CAISEKLAGLVNEQYF
CDR3 DNA: TGTGCCATCAGTGAGAAACTAGCGGGGCTTGTCAATGAGCAGTACTTC

V gene: TRBV27
CDR3 length: 13
J gene: TRBJ2-7
clone size: -
D gene: -
CDR3 protein: CASSSLGFYEQYF
CDR3 DNA: TGTGCCAGCAGCTCCCTAGGTTTCTACGAGCAGTACTTC

V gene: TRBV20-1
CDR3 length: 13
J gene: TRBJ2-7
clone size: few
D gene: -
CDR3 protein: CSAREGGGYEQYF
CDR3 DNA: TGCAGTGCTAGAGAGGGGGGAGGCTACGAGCAGTACTTC

V gene: TRBV5-6
CDR3 length: 15
J gene: TRBJ1-2
clone size: -
D gene: -
CDR3 protein: CASSLAQGLDYGYTF
CDR3 DNA: TGTGCCAGCAGCTTGGCTCAGGGGCTGGACTATGGCTACACCTTC

V gene: TRBV7-2
CDR3 length: 14
J gene: TRBJ2-5
clone size: -
D gene: -
CDR3 protein: CASSLAPGGGTQYF
CDR3 DNA: TGTGCCAGCAGCTTAGCGCCCGGAGGGGGGACCCAGTACTTC

V gene: TRBV7-9
CDR3 length: 16
J gene: TRBJ1-2
clone size: -
D gene: -
CDR3 protein: CASSPVDLGANYGYTF
CDR3 DNA: TGTGCCAGCAGCCCCGTTGATCTGGGCGCTAACTATGGCTACACCTTC

V gene: TRBV7-9
CDR3 length: 16
J gene: TRBJ1-1
clone size: -
D gene: TRBD1
CDR3 protein: CASSLTRRDRDTEAFF
CDR3 DNA: TGTGCCAGCAGCTTAACGCGGAGGGACAGAGACACTGAAGCTTTCTTT